This entry lists 28 T cell receptor beta chains sequenced from one sample in a study of cytomegalovirus exposure and HLA in healthy donors. Amplification used 60 Vbeta primers and 13 Jbeta primers. Some clones are missing from TCRdb's copy, which holds only in-frame ones; the method was immunoSEQ multiplex PCR. The sample shows roughly 100,000 clones, 75% to 90% of them seen only once. Material: PBMCs. The receptors were sampled from a man between 25 and 39 years old in good health and CMV-seronegative.

The chain joins TRBV9 to TRBJ1-6; D gene ambiguous. The CDR3 totals 12 residues. The V and J ends lost 4 bases and 11 bases respectively, with 10 bases between them. Germline V CDR1 and CDR2: SGDLS, YYNGEE. CDR3 region: CASSSRGAPLHF. DNA of the CDR3: TGTGCCAGCAGCTCCCGAGGAGCACCCCTCCACTTT.

The V and J genes are TRBV13 and TRBJ2-1, with 10 nucleotides matching TRBD1. V was clipped by 6 bases and J by 3 bases; unmatched bases: 8. Germline lookup yields CDR1 PRHDT and CDR2 FYEKMQ (reference sequence). This CDR3 comprises 16 residues. The CDR3 nucleotides read TGTGCCAGCAGTCCTGGGGACAGGGGTCACTACAATGAGCAGTTCTTC. Its protein is CASSPGDRGHYNEQFF. Together with reference TRBV13 and TRBJ2-1, the CDR3 gives the full variable domain: AAGVIQSPRHLIKEKRETATLKCYPIPRHDTVYWYQQGPGQDPQFLISFYEKMQSDKGSIPDRFSAQQFSDYHSELNMSSLELGDSALYFCASSPGDRGHYNEQFFGPGTRLTVL.

For the CDR3, the DNA is TGTGCCAGCAGAAAGACTAGCGGGGGAGAGACCCAGTACTTC. Amino acids: CASRKTSGGETQYF. The rearrangement uses TRBV5-5 and TRBJ2-5, with TRBD2 matching 12 bases. The CDR3 covers 14 residues. Per the germline V gene, CDR1 is SGHKS and CDR2 is YYEKEE (reference sequence). The junction had 3 bases not matched to a gene; V was cut back by 5 bases and J by 4 bases.

The chain uses TRBV7-2 and TRBJ1-5; D is possibly TRBD1 (5 bases). V lost 2 bases to trimming and J lost 0 bases, with 8 bases between them. CDR1 is SGHTA and CDR2 is FQGNSA in the germline V gene. The CDR3 has 15 amino acids. The CDR3 region is CASSLQGYSNQPQHF. The CDR3 bases are TGTGCCAGCAGCTTACAGGGATATAGCAATCAGCCCCAGCATTTT. Using reference TRBV7-2 and TRBJ1-5 for the parts outside the CDR3, the full variable domain is GAGVSQSPSNKVTEKGKDVELRCDPISGHTALYWYRQSLGQGLEFLIYFQGNSAPDKSGLPSDRFSAERTGGSVSTLTIQRTQQEDSAVYLCASSLQGYSNQPQHFGDGTRLSIL.

V and J are TRBV13 and TRBJ1-1; no clear D gene. The V and J ends lost 1 base and 2 bases respectively, with 5 bases between them. CDR3 length equals 13 residues. Looked up from germline, CDR1 is PRHDT and CDR2 is FYEKMQ (reference sequence). CDR3 loop: CASSLVSNTEAFF. The CDR3 DNA follows: TGTGCCAGCAGCTTAGTATCCAACACTGAAGCTTTCTTT.

The CDR3 region has the DNA TGTGCCAGCAGCTCCCCAGCAGGGGGCGGATCGGGCACCGGGGAGCTGTTTTTT. This encodes CASSSPAGGGSGTGELFF. The chain couples TRBV7-9 to TRBJ2-2, with 8 bases fitting TRBD1. This CDR3 contains 18 residues. Germline CDR1 and CDR2: SEHNR and FQNEAQ (reference sequence). The junction had 14 bases not matched to a gene; V was cut back by 4 bases and J by 4 bases.

This chain joins TRBV7-6 and TRBJ2-7; 10 nucleotides match TRBD1. Germline assignment: CDR1 SGHVS and CDR2 FNYEAQ. CDR3 length: 17 amino acids. The junction had 14 bases not matched to a gene; V was cut back by 5 bases and J by 4 bases. The CDR3 bases are TGTGCCAGCAGCCCCAGGGACAGGGGCTTTCTTTGGTACGAGCAGTACTTC. The encoded protein is CASSPRDRGFLWYEQYF.

With respect to this clone: At one boundary the junction diverges from the germline segment, which might be a read error. The chain has TRBV29-1 and TRBJ2-7, with 12 bases fitting TRBD1. Germline V lookup: CDR1 SQVTM, CDR2 ANQGSEA. The CDR3 has 13 residues. The CDR3 here is CSVEGTGGFEQYF. CDR3 DNA sequence: TGCAGCGTCGAAGGGACAGGGGGCTTCGAGCAGTACTTC.

The chain links TRBV29-1 to TRBJ2-3, with 8 positions matching TRBD2. Per germline, CDR1 SQVTM and CDR2 ANQGSEA. This CDR3 region has 16 residues. The trim removed 4 bases at V and 3 bases at J, leaving 12 bases unmatched. The CDR3 region is CSVAFRGGDKTDTQYF. Written as DNA, the CDR3 is TGCAGCGTTGCCTTCCGGGGGGGAGATAAGACAGATACGCAGTATTTT.

The chain combines TRBV6-5 with TRBJ2-5; 7 nucleotides agree with TRBD1. Germline V gene lookup returns CDR1 MNHEY and CDR2 SVGAGI. The CDR3 spans 14 residues. The J segment lost 0 bases and the V segment lost 6 bases, leaving 4 bases of the junction unmatched. The CDR3 DNA reads as TGTGCCAGCAGACAGACAGGGAACCAAGAGACCCAGTACTTC. Amino acids: CASRQTGNQETQYF.

The sample holds a few counts of this clone. A read error may account for a junction end that differs from germline. The V and J genes are TRBV29-1 and TRBJ1-3, with TRBD1 matching over 10 bases. The CDR3 sequence is 13 residues long. Per the germline V gene, CDR1 is SQVTM and CDR2 is ANQGSEA. For the CDR3, the DNA is TGCAGCGTTGGTGGCGGACAGGGGGAAAATTCGGATTTT. Amino acids: CSVGGGQGENSDF.

V gene TRBV11-2 combines with J gene TRBJ1-5; 7 bases line up with TRBD1. Losses at the gene ends were 5 bases for V and 2 bases for J; bases not matched to a gene: 3. Per the germline V gene, CDR1 is SGHAT and CDR2 is FQNNGV. CDR3 size: 14 residues. The CDR3 region is CASSPGTGNQPQHF. CDR3 DNA: TGTGCCAGCAGCCCCGGGACAGGCAATCAGCCCCAGCATTTT.

The chain carries TRBV4-1 and TRBJ1-4, with 7 bases fitting TRBD1. CDR1 is MGHRA, CDR2 YSYEKL, per germline. The CDR3 sequence is 16 residues long. Trimming at V came to 4 bases and at J to 3 bases, leaving 8 bases not matched to a gene. The CDR3 coding sequence is TGCGCCAGCAGCCCCCCTTCGACAGGGTCTAATGAAAAACTGTTTTTT. Translation: CASSPPSTGSNEKLFF.

This clone was detected only once. The chain joins TRBV4-2 to TRBJ2-7; possibly TRBD1 for D (5 bases). Trimming stripped 0 bases from V and 2 bases from J, with 8 bases between. Germline CDR1 and CDR2: LGHNA and YNFKEQ. CDR3 size: 14 residues. As DNA, the CDR3 is TGTGCCAGCAGCCAAGATGGGGCGGCCTACGAGCAGTACTTC. It specifies CASSQDGAAYEQYF.

V gene TRBV28 combines with J gene TRBJ2-2, with TRBD1 as a possible D gene (6 bases). The CDR3 has 17 amino acids. Germline values: CDR1 MDHEN, CDR2 SYDVKM. The V end lost 2 bases, the J end lost 2 bases, and 15 bases lay between the germline ends. The CDR3 loop reads CASSLTGLGPNTGELFF. The CDR3 nucleotides read TGTGCCAGCAGTTTAACAGGGTTGGGGCCAAACACCGGGGAGCTGTTTTTT.

The rearrangement links TRBV28 to TRBJ2-5; tentative D call: TRBD2 (6 bases). Germline V gene sequence: CDR1 MDHEN, CDR2 SYDVKM. V shed 3 bases and J shed 5 bases, with 13 bases lying between them. CDR3 length: 14 amino acids. CDR3 coding DNA: TGTGCCAGCAGTTTGGGGACTCCTCGTGAGACCCAGTACTTC. Its translation: CASSLGTPRETQYF.

V and J are TRBV19 and TRBJ2-7; D perhaps matches TRBD2 (5 bases). V was pared by 4 bases and J by 5 bases, with 15 bases between. The CDR3 consists of 14 residues. In germline, CDR1 is LNHDA, CDR2 SQIVND (reference sequence). The chain's CDR3 is CASSNPRATNEQYF. The DNA for the CDR3 is TGTGCCAGTAGTAACCCGAGGGCGACTAACGAGCAGTACTTC.

The chain carries TRBV5-1 and TRBJ2-5, with D possibly matching TRBD1 (6 bases). This CDR3 has 18 amino acids. Germline CDR1 and CDR2: SGHRS and YFSETQ. V lost 5 bases, J lost 1 base, and 24 bases lay in between. DNA of the CDR3: TGCGCCAGCAGGGGAAGTTGGACAGCGATAATGCCCCAAGAGACCCAGTACTTC. The encoded protein is CASRGSWTAIMPQETQYF.

The chain joins TRBV29-1 to TRBJ1-1, with D perhaps TRBD1 (5 bases). V was cut by 7 bases and J by 0 bases, with 9 bases left in between. This CDR3 has 12 amino acids. Germline CDR1 reads SQVTM; CDR2 reads ANQGSEA. The CDR3 DNA is TGCAGCGGAGACAGACTGAACACTGAAGCTTTCTTT. It yields the protein CSGDRLNTEAFF. Supplemented by reference TRBV29-1 and TRBJ1-1, the full variable domain reads SAVISQKPSRDICQRGTSLTIQCQVDSQVTMMFWYRQQPGQSLTLIATANQGSEATYESGFVIDKFPISRPNLTFSTLTVSNMSPEDSSIYLCSGDRLNTEAFFGQGTRLTVV.

The gene calls are TRBV4-1 and TRBJ2-1; 9 bases agree with TRBD2. The CDR3 contains 18 residues. In germline, CDR1 is MGHRA, CDR2 YSYEKL. The trim removed 3 bases at V and 7 bases at J, leaving 16 bases unmatched. As DNA, the CDR3 is TGCGCCAGCAGCCAGAAGCCCCCCCGGGGACTAGCAGTGAATGAGCAGTTCTTC. Amino acids: CASSQKPPRGLAVNEQFF.

This chain uses TRBV28 with TRBJ2-7; 15 positions agree with TRBD2. This CDR3 contains 20 residues. Germline values: CDR1 MDHEN, CDR2 SYDVKM. Trimming removed 1 base from V and 2 bases from J; junction bases left unmatched: 12. CDR3 sequence reads: CASSLFLRRTSGGATYEQYF. The CDR3, as DNA: TGTGCCAGCAGTTTATTCTTGCGGCGGACTAGCGGGGGGGCAACCTACGAGCAGTACTTC.

There are a few counts of this clone. This chain joins TRBV10-3 and TRBJ1-4; D remains ambiguous. Trimming pared 4 bases from V and 7 bases from J, leaving 16 bases between. Germline V gene lookup returns CDR1 ENHRY and CDR2 SYGVKD. The CDR3 covers 15 residues. As DNA, the CDR3 is TGTGCCATCAGTGGGGAGGAAGGGTGGGGTGAAAAACTGTTTTTT. This gives the protein CAISGEEGWGEKLFF.

The table lists this clone with a count of one. The genes are TRBV30 and TRBJ2-7; a weak D match, TRBD1 (6 bases). The germline CDR1 and CDR2 sequences are GTSNPN and SVGIG (reference sequence). V gave up 6 bases and J gave up 3 bases, with 12 bases separating them. This CDR3 has 12 residues. CDR3 region: CACDRTNYEQYF. Here the CDR3 DNA reads TGTGCCTGTGACAGGACGAACTACGAGCAGTACTTC.

This chain links TRBV5-6 with TRBJ2-2; D not resolved. Looked up from germline, CDR1 is SGHDT and CDR2 is YYEEEE. This CDR3 has 15 amino acids. Trimming cost V 0 bases and J 6 bases, with 12 bases left between them. CDR3 amino acids: CASSLGPTYAGELFF. CDR3 nucleotides: TGTGCCAGCAGCTTGGGGCCGACTTACGCCGGGGAGCTGTTTTTT.

Turning to this clone: A junction boundary mismatches the germline segment, possibly from a read error. The chain recombines TRBV7-9 with TRBJ2-7; TRBD2 matches at 7 bases. The length of the CDR3 is 13 residues. CDR1 is SEHNR and CDR2 is FQNEAQ in the germline V gene (reference sequence). CDR3 loop: CASSLAGPYEQYF. The CDR3 region has the DNA TGTGCCAGCAGTTTAGCGGGCCCCTACGAGCAGTACTTC.

V gene TRBV28 combines with J gene TRBJ1-2; D unresolved. The CDR3 totals 13 residues. V lost 6 bases and J 7 bases, leaving 15 bases between the germline ends. The germline gives CDR1 MDHEN, CDR2 SYDVKM. The CDR3 is CASSPPEGGGYTF. The CDR3 DNA sequence: TGTGCCAGCAGCCCCCCGGAGGGAGGTGGCTACACCTTC.

The V and J genes are TRBV19 and TRBJ2-7; no definite D call. Germline assignment: CDR1 LNHDA and CDR2 SQIVND (reference sequence). With 4 bases removed from V and 5 bases from J, the gap between germline ends came to 9 bases. The CDR3 loop spans 12 amino acids. The CDR3 here is CASSRNLHEQYF. As DNA, the CDR3 is TGTGCCAGTAGTAGAAACTTACACGAGCAGTACTTC.

The chain has TRBV7-9 and TRBJ1-2; no clear D. The V gene's germline CDR1 is SEHNR and CDR2 FQNEAQ (reference sequence). Deletions cut 5 bases from V and 5 bases from J, with 9 bases between. The length of the CDR3 is 12 residues. The chain's CDR3 is CASSRRVYGYTF. The CDR3, as DNA: TGTGCCAGCAGCCGCCGGGTTTATGGCTACACCTTC.